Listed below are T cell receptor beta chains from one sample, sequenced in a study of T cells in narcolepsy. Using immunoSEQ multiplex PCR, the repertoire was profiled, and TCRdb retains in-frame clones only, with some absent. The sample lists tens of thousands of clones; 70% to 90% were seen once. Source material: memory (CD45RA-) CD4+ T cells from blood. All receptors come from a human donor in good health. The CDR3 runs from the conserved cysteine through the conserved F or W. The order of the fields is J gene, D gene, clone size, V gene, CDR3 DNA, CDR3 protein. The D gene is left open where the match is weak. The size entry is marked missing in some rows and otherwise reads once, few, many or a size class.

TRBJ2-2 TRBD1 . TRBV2 TGTGCCAGCACTAACAGGGGGAACACCGGGGAGCTGTTTTTT CASTNRGNTGELFF
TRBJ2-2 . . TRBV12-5 TGTGCTAGTGGTTTGGGGTCGGTTGGGCGGGGTCGACAGGGTTGGACCGGGGAGCTGTTTTTT CASGLGSVGRGRQGWTGELFF
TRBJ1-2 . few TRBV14 TGTGCCAGCAGCGTGGGCGGCCTTCACACCTTC CASSVGGLHTF
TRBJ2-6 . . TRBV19 TGTGCCAGTAGTATAGGACAGTCTGGGGCCAACGTCCTGACTTTC CASSIGQSGANVLTF
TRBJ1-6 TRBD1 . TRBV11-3 TGTGCCAGCAGCCTAGGGACAGTCCCTGGGAATTCACCCCTCCACTTT CASSLGTVPGNSPLHF
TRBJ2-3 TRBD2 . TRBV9 TGTGCCAGCAGCGCCGAACCGGGACTAGCGGGGCCAGATACGCAGTATTTT CASSAEPGLAGPDTQYF
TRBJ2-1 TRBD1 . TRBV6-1 TGTGCCAGCGAAGGGACAGGGGGCGGTGAGCAGTTCTTC CASEGTGGGEQFF
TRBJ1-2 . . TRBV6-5 TGTGCCAGCAGTTACATCACAGGTGCTGCTGGTTATGGCTACACCTTC CASSYITGAAGYGYTF
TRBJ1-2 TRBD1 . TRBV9 TGTGCCAGCAGCCCTCAGACAGGGGCGGGTGGCTACACCTTC CASSPQTGAGGYTF
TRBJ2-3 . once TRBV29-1 TGCAGCGTTGAATATAGCACAGATACGCAGTATTTT CSVEYSTDTQYF
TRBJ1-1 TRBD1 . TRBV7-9 TGTGCCAGCAGCCCCGACAGGGGCGCTTTCTTT CASSPDRGAFF
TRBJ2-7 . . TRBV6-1 TGTGCCAGCAGTGGATCCGGGACCTACGAGCAGTACTTC CASSGSGTYEQYF
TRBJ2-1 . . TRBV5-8 TGTGCCAGCAGCTCTACAGGGTATGGTGGCTACAATGAGCAGTTCTTC CASSSTGYGGYNEQFF
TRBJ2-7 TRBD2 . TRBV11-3 TGTGCCAGCAGCTTAGATGGACTAGCGGGGGTCTCCTACGAGCAGTACTTC CASSLDGLAGVSYEQYF
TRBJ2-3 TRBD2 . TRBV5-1 TGCGCCAGCAGCTTGGGACTAGCCGCAGATACGCAGTATTTT CASSLGLAADTQYF
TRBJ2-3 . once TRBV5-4 TGTGCCAGCACCAGTAACCCCTATAGCACAGATACGCAGTATTTT CASTSNPYSTDTQYF
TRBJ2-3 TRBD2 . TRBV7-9 TGTGCCAGCAGCTTGGTTAGCGGGGGAGGCACAGATACGCAGTATTTT CASSLVSGGGTDTQYF
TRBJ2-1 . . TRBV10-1 TGCGCCAGCCAGAAGAGCTCCTACAATGAGCAGTTCTTC CASQKSSYNEQFF
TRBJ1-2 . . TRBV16 TGTGCCAGCAGCCCTACCCGGCAGGGAGGTTCGGGGCATGGCTACACCTTC CASSPTRQGGSGHGYTF
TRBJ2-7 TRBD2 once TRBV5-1 TGCGCCAGCAGTCCCGGGACTAGTAGTACCTACGAGCAGTACTTC CASSPGTSSTYEQYF
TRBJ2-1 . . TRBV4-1 TGCGCCAGCAGCCAAGACAGGGGAATTGGCGGAAGCTCCTACAATGAGCAGTTCTTC CASSQDRGIGGSSYNEQFF
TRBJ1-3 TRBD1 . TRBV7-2 TGTGCCAGCAGCCAGGGACAGACTGGAAACACCATATATTTT CASSQGQTGNTIYF
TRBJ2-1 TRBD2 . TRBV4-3 TGCGCCAGCAGCCAACTGACTAGCGGGGGGGTCGGTGAGCAGTTCTTC CASSQLTSGGVGEQFF
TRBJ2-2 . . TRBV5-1 TGCGCCAGCAGCCCCACTGGAGCGGCCCTGTTTTTT CASSPTGAALFF
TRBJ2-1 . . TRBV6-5 TGTGCCAGCAAAACCGGGGTTGAGGTAGGGAATGAGCAGTTCTTC CASKTGVEVGNEQFF
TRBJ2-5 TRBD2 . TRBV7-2 TGTGCCAGCAGCCAAACCGGGACTACCCTGGAGACCCAGTACTTC CASSQTGTTLETQYF